The present TCR beta chain was sequenced within a study of T-cell memory formation after mild COVID-19. Study-wide findings and caveats: Several responding clones turned up in pre-infection memory, indicating that cross-reactive memory may have taken part.

Turning to this clonotype: Its antigen remains unidentified.

CDR3 size: 14 residues. Trimming removed 2 bases from V and 5 bases from J, with 9 bases in between. The germline gives CDR1 SEHNR, CDR2 FQNEAQ (reference sequence). Barcoded TCR alpha and TCR beta cDNA libraries with UMIs came from 5'RACE using constant-segment primers. TCRdb reanalysed the 5' RACE reads using MiXCR and keeps one entry per CDR3 protein. The table includes more than 300,000 distinct CDR3 sequences, roughly an eighth detected once. What was sequenced was PBMCs or a T cell subset sorted from them (not recorded which). The J gene is TRBJ1-4, the V gene TRBV7-9, with D unclear. The clonotype comes from a man younger than 30 who had mild COVID-19 (a few samples of this study predate the infection). Cell type and time point are not known. In DNA form, the CDR3 reads TGTGCCAGCAGCTTACTCAGCGCCAATGAAAAACTGTTTTTT. It codes for CASSLLSANEKLFF.